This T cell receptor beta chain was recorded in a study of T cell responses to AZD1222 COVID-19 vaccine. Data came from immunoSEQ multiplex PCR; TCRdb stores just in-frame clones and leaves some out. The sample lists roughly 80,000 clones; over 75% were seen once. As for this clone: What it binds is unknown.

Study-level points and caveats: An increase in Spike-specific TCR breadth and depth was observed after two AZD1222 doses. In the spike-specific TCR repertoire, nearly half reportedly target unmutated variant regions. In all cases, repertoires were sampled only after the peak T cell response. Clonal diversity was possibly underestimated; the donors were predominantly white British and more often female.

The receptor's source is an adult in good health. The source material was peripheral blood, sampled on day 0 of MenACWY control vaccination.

CDR3 nucleotide sequence: TGTGCCAGCAGCTTATCCTCAGCAGATACGCAGTATTTT. This codes for CASSLSSADTQYF. V and J are TRBV7-3 and TRBJ2-3; D ambiguous. This CDR3 contains 13 residues. Germline V lookup: CDR1 SGHTA, CDR2 FQGTGA. The V end was cut by 2 bases, the J end by 4 bases, with 7 bases between.